The 18 T cell receptor beta chains listed next were all sequenced from one sample in a study of shared T cell receptors in the human thymus. Measured with immunoSEQ multiplex PCR; TCRdb has only the in-frame clones, and not every one. The sample includes roughly 550,000 clones, around three quarters of them seen just once. This same sample was also part of a study on human thymus T cells.

The material sequenced was thymocytes. All receptors come from a boy in the first two years of life with a congenital heart defect.

The chain employs TRBV25-1 and TRBJ2-3; possible D gene TRBD2, 6 bases. This CDR3 comprises 14 residues. From germline, CDR1 is MGHDK and CDR2 SYGVNS. The V and J ends lost 6 bases and 0 bases respectively, with 10 bases between them. In DNA, the CDR3 is TGTGCCAGCAGCGAAGCGGGTAGCACAGATACGCAGTATTTT. It codes for CASSEAGSTDTQYF.

This sequence joins TRBV28 and TRBJ1-5; TRBD1 matches at 7 bases. After removal of 5 bases from V and 4 bases from J, the junction contained 14 bases not matched to a gene. This CDR3 comprises 17 residues. Germline V gene data show CDR1 as MDHEN and CDR2 as SYDVKM. The CDR3 region has the DNA TGTGCCAGCAGTCCCCAACAGGGGCCCACCAAAAATCAGCCCCAGCATTTT. Translated: CASSPQQGPTKNQPQHF.

The CDR3 sequence is CASREEIRDTDTQYF. In DNA form, the CDR3 reads TGTGCCAGCAGGGAGGAGATTCGGGACACAGATACGCAGTATTTT. V and J are TRBV2 and TRBJ2-3, with a tentative D call TRBD2 (5 bases). The CDR3 is made up of 15 amino acids. Germline V gene lookup returns CDR1 SNHLY and CDR2 FYNNEI. The V end lost 6 bases, the J end lost 2 bases, and 15 bases lay between the germline ends.

The rearrangement joins TRBV23-1 to TRBJ1-1, with a possible D match to TRBD1 (6 bases). TRBV23-1 is filed as an ORF, its function uncertain. The ends were cut back, 4 bases at V and 3 bases at J, with 18 bases in the middle. The CDR3 covers 16 residues. The CDR3 reads CASSRGGVLFDTEAFF. CDR3 nucleotides: TGCGCCAGCAGTCGTGGGGGCGTGCTCTTCGACACTGAAGCTTTCTTT.

Here the CDR3 reads CSVEPLRDEQFF. The CDR3 DNA follows: TGCAGCGTTGAACCTTTGAGGGATGAGCAGTTCTTC. The chain employs TRBV29-1 and TRBJ2-1; TRBD2 might be the D (5 bases). CDR1 is SQVTM, CDR2 ANQGSEA, per germline. Between the trimmed V and J ends, which lost 2 bases and 8 bases, there was a span of 10 bases. The CDR3 has 12 residues.

V and J are TRBV19 and TRBJ1-5; maybe TRBD1 (6 bases). Per germline, CDR1 LNHDA and CDR2 SQIVND (reference sequence). V lost 3 bases, J lost 8 bases, and 23 bases lay in between. CDR3 length: 17 residues. The CDR3 is CASSIPPLTGRGKPQHF. The CDR3 nucleotides are TGTGCCAGTAGTATCCCCCCCCTAACAGGGCGAGGGAAGCCCCAGCATTTT.

The chain carries TRBV7-9 and TRBJ2-7; the match to TRBD2 covers 8 bases. The V segment lost 5 bases and the J segment 2 bases; nucleotides outside the gene matches: 8. The germline gives CDR1 SEHNR, CDR2 FQNEAQ (reference sequence). The CDR3 loop spans 15 amino acids. The CDR3 is CASSRAGTRTYEQYF. CDR3 nucleotides: TGTGCCAGCAGCCGGGCCGGGACTAGAACCTACGAGCAGTACTTC.

This chain connects TRBV4-2 to TRBJ2-3; 8 bases agree with TRBD2. Looked up from germline, CDR1 is LGHNA and CDR2 is YNFKEQ. Germline trimming cut 1 base from V and 6 bases from J; bases unmatched to any gene: 9. The CDR3 length is 16 residues. CDR3: CASSQVGVAGRDTQYF. The DNA of the CDR3 is TGTGCCAGCAGCCAAGTCGGTGTAGCGGGGAGGGATACGCAGTATTTT.

The J gene is TRBJ1-1, the V gene TRBV21-1. TRBV21-1 constitutes a pseudogene. The CDR3 sequence is 14 residues long. CDR3 coding DNA: TGTGCCGGGTCCCTTAGGGAGGATAGGCCTGAAGCTTTCTTT. It translates to CAGSLREDRPEAFF.

The V gene is TRBV9, the J gene TRBJ2-2; D may be TRBD1 (6 bases). The germline V gene encodes CDR1 SGDLS and CDR2 YYNGEE. V shed 4 bases and J shed 5 bases, with 21 bases lying between them. This CDR3 region has 17 residues. CDR3 region: CASSPPQRPRGTGELFF. The CDR3 bases are TGTGCCAGCAGCCCACCCCAGCGACCAAGGGGGACCGGGGAGCTGTTTTTT.

The chain carries TRBV28 and TRBJ2-3; the D gene is possibly TRBD2 (6 bases). Germline assignment: CDR1 MDHEN and CDR2 SYDVKM. This CDR3 is 16 amino acids long. Trimming took off 5 bases at V and 4 bases at J, with 19 bases between the two ends. The chain's CDR3 is CASSLLALLESDTQYF. The CDR3 DNA follows: TGTGCCAGCAGTCTACTAGCACTCCTAGAGTCAGATACGCAGTATTTT.

CDR3 in DNA: TGCGCCAGCAGTGTAAAGGGACAGGTGATAGCTAACTATGGCTACACCTTC. Translated, it gives CASSVKGQVIANYGYTF. The genes are TRBV5-1 and TRBJ1-2, with TRBD1 matching 8 bases. The ends lost 5 bases at V and 0 bases at J; junction bases unmatched: 12. Germline V gives CDR1 SGHRS, CDR2 YFSETQ. The CDR3 contains 17 residues.

There are a few counts of this clone. The chain recombines TRBV4-1 with TRBJ2-7; 10 nucleotides align to TRBD2. This CDR3 has 17 residues. The germline V gene encodes CDR1 MGHRA and CDR2 YSYEKL. With 0 bases clipped from V and 5 bases from J, the junction kept 10 bases outside the gene matches. CDR3 in DNA: TGCGCCAGCAGCCAAGACCAATCTAGCGGGAGCCTGAACGAGCAGTACTTC. Translating gives CASSQDQSSGSLNEQYF.

For the CDR3, the DNA is TGTGCCAGCAGCTCCCGGGACAGGGACTACGAGCAGTACTTC. It translates to CASSSRDRDYEQYF. The chain is built from TRBV11-3 and TRBJ2-7, with TRBD1 matching over 9 bases. V lost 4 bases to trimming and J lost 3 bases; unmatched junction nucleotides: 4. Looked up from germline, CDR1 is SGHNT and CDR2 is YENEEA. The CDR3 is made up of 14 amino acids.

The chain carries TRBV30 and TRBJ2-1; TRBD1 agrees at 12 bases. J was trimmed by 3 bases and V by 1 base; bases with no gene match: 7. The CDR3 runs to 17 residues. Germline-derived CDR1 and CDR2 are GTSNPN and SVGIG (reference sequence). The CDR3 loop reads CAWSALGTGGFYNEQFF. Here the CDR3 DNA reads TGTGCCTGGAGTGCGCTGGGGACAGGGGGCTTCTACAATGAGCAGTTCTTC.

The V gene is TRBV5-4, the J gene TRBJ2-3, with a possible D match to TRBD1 (5 bases). Germline CDR1 reads SGHNT; CDR2 reads YYREEE (reference sequence). Trimming stripped 3 bases from V and 0 bases from J, with 11 bases between. The CDR3 runs to 15 residues. The CDR3 is CASSYDRPSTDTQYF. CDR3 in DNA: TGTGCCAGCAGCTATGACAGACCTAGCACAGATACGCAGTATTTT.

The chain is built from TRBV5-6 and TRBJ2-1, with D tentatively TRBD2 (8 bases). V lost 3 bases and J lost 9, with 19 bases in between. The length of the CDR3 is 15 residues. Germline CDR1 SGHDT, CDR2 YYEEEE. This CDR3 reads CASSSSGSPGGEQFF. CDR3 DNA sequence: TGTGCCAGCAGCTCAAGCGGGAGTCCAGGGGGTGAGCAGTTCTTC.

This clone was counted between two and nine times. The chain employs TRBV5-6 and TRBJ1-1; D might be TRBD1 (6 bases). This CDR3 has 19 residues. Trimming pared 5 bases from V and 0 bases from J, leaving 26 bases between. In germline, CDR1 is SGHDT, CDR2 YYEEEE. The CDR3 sequence: CASRAAQGGQTKLNTEAFF. The CDR3, as DNA: TGTGCCAGCAGAGCGGCTCAAGGTGGACAGACCAAGTTGAACACTGAAGCTTTCTTT. The full variable domain, completed using reference TRBV5-6 and TRBJ1-1, is DAGVTQSPTHLIKTRGQQVTLRCSPKSGHDTVSWYQQALGQGPQFIFQYYEEEERQRGNFPDRFSGHQFPNYSSELNVNALLLGDSALYLCASRAAQGGQTKLNTEAFFGQGTRLTVV.